A single T cell receptor beta chain is shown here with its context. This record comes from a study of cytomegalovirus exposure and HLA in healthy donors. The PCR made use of 60 Vbeta and 13 Jbeta primers. Here immunoSEQ multiplex PCR was the method, and the copy in TCRdb shows in-frame clones only, minus some. The sample lists tens of thousands of clones, approximately 75% occurring once. This CDR3 is built from 17 residues. CDR1 and CDR2 from the germline V gene are SGHNT and YYREEE (reference sequence). J was trimmed by 7 bases and V by 0 bases; bases with no gene match: 10. The TCR sequence derives from a woman between 35 and 50 years old in good health and CMV-seropositive. Sequencing input: PBMCs. The V call is TRBV5-4, the J call TRBJ1-6; 7 nucleotides agree with TRBD1. DNA of the CDR3: TGTGCCAGCAGCTTGGCCGGTGGGGGACAGAGAAATTCACCCCTCCACTTT. This translates into CASSLAGGGQRNSPLHF.